Reported below is one TCR beta chain. What it binds is not known. These data originate in a study of T cells in localized non-small cell lung cancer. Regarding the study as a whole: A median of about 50 clones ranked among the top 100 in tumor appeared in adjacent lung. Sequencing covered just one tumor region, so heterogeneity cannot be ruled out. Adjacent uninvolved lung tissue had the highest T cell clonality, exceeding tumor.

The table came from immunoSEQ multiplex PCR; TCRdb's copy has only in-frame clones and leaves some out. The sample holds about 23,000 clones, about 80% seen once. This clonotype was obtained from a man aged 40-75 years with stage II lung adenocarcinoma. This sample comprised PBMCs, obtained before any cancer treatment.

In nucleotides, the CDR3 is TGTGCCAGCAGTTTATCGTCCAGGACCCATAATTCACCCCTCCACTTT. Protein: CASSLSSRTHNSPLHF. J is TRBJ1-6 and V is TRBV27, with D unresolved. The CDR3 is made up of 16 amino acids. Trimming took off 0 bases at V and 5 bases at J, with 11 bases between the two ends. CDR1 and CDR2 from the germline V gene are MNHEY and SMNVEV (reference sequence).